A selection of T cell receptor beta chains follows, all from one sample in a study of vaccination effects on CD4 cells after COVID-19. Profiled with immunoSEQ multiplex PCR; TCRdb holds only in-frame clones, not every one. The sample shows 35,000 to 45,000 clones, around 72% of them seen only once. What these receptors recognize is not known. The material was CD4+ T cells from PBMCs cultured with HCoV-NL63 spike peptides, obtained before COVID-19 vaccination. Source of these receptors: a human donor who had a prior SARS-CoV-2 infection. The CDR3 runs from the conserved cysteine through the conserved F or W. D genes are given only for firm matches. Clone size is given for some rows only: seen once, a few or many times, or a class if the clone is expanded.

TGTGCCAGCAGCTTGGCCAGGGGGGCAGATACGCAGTATTTT,CASSLARGADTQYF,-,TRBV5-6,-,TRBJ2-3
TGTGCCAGCAGTAGCGGGAGCTCCTACAATGAGCAGTTCTTC,CASSSGSSYNEQFF,-,TRBV6-6,TRBD2,TRBJ2-1
TGTGCCAGCAGCTCACTTCAGGGGGACCAGCCCCAGCATTTT,CASSSLQGDQPQHF,-,TRBV5-6,TRBD1,TRBJ1-5
TGTGCTAGTGGTTTGGTACAGGGGGTGAGCAATCAGCCCCAGCATTTT,CASGLVQGVSNQPQHF,-,TRBV12-5,TRBD1,TRBJ1-5
TGTGCTAGTAGCAACCTTGGGACAGGGGGAATGGAAAAACTGTTTTTT,CASSNLGTGGMEKLFF,-,TRBV19,TRBD1,TRBJ1-4
TGTGCCAGCAGCTATAAAGCGGGGGCAGATACGCAGTATTTT,CASSYKAGADTQYF,-,TRBV5-4,TRBD2,TRBJ2-3
TGTGCCAGTAGTAGGTCCGCCTACGAGCAGTACTTC,CASSRSAYEQYF,-,TRBV19,-,TRBJ2-7
TGTGCCAGCAGCACTGACGAAGGCGAATTGCGGTGCTATGGCTACACCTTC,CASSTDEGELRCYGYTF,-,TRBV9,-,TRBJ1-2
TGTGCCAGCAGGTTTACTAGCGGGGTTTCCCAGTACTTC,CASRFTSGVSQYF,-,TRBV6-5,TRBD2,TRBJ2-5
TGTGCCAGCAGCGACCTCCGGGGAACAGATACCCTCCACTTT,CASSDLRGTDTLHF,-,TRBV5-6,-,TRBJ1-6
TGTGCCAGCAACCATGACTCCGGGGAGCTGTTTTTT,CASNHDSGELFF,few,TRBV5-4,-,TRBJ2-2
TGCGCCAGCAGCCAAAGATTGGGCAGCACAGATACGCAGTATTTT,CASSQRLGSTDTQYF,-,TRBV4-3,-,TRBJ2-3
TGTGCCAGCAGTGAAATGCGGGTTGGCACCGGGGAGCTGTTTTTT,CASSEMRVGTGELFF,-,TRBV2,-,TRBJ2-2
TGTGCCAGCTCAGCGAACCGTGGAGACCTTAATGAAAAACTGTTTTTT,CASSANRGDLNEKLFF,-,TRBV18,-,TRBJ1-4
TGTGCCAGCAGCCTAACCGGGCAGGGGGGCTATGGCTACACCTTC,CASSLTGQGGYGYTF,-,TRBV7-2,TRBD1,TRBJ1-2
TGTGCCAGCACGAGAGGGAGTAGCACAGATACGCAGTATTTT,CASTRGSSTDTQYF,few,TRBV6-5,-,TRBJ2-3
TGCGCCAGCAGTCAATCGGGCCGACAGAGAGCGTCCTACGAGCAGTACTTC,CASSQSGRQRASYEQYF,-,TRBV23-1,-,TRBJ2-7
TGTGCCAGCAGTTTACAGACTAGCGGGAGGGCCAGAGATACGCAGTATTTT,CASSLQTSGRARDTQYF,-,TRBV28,TRBD2,TRBJ2-3
TGTGCCAGCAGCAGGATCGGGCTAGCGCGGAATGAGCAGTTCTTC,CASSRIGLARNEQFF,-,TRBV3-1/TRBV3-2,-,TRBJ2-1
TGTGCCAGCTCACCCAGGGGATCTGGGGCCAACGTCCTGACTTTC,CASSPRGSGANVLTF,once,TRBV18,-,TRBJ2-6
TGTGCCAGTAGTATACAACGACGTGTGGGAGCTTTCTTT,CASSIQRRVGAFF,few,TRBV19,-,TRBJ1-1
TGTGCCAGCAGCGTAGGGGGCGAGGAGCACGAGCAGTACTTC,CASSVGGEEHEQYF,-,TRBV9,-,TRBJ2-7
TGTGCCAGCAGCCGACCCGGGACGTATGAGCAGTTCTTC,CASSRPGTYEQFF,-,TRBV6-2/TRBV6-3,-,TRBJ2-1
TGTGCCAGCAGCCAAGAGGGGGACAGGGGTGGCGAGACCCAGTACTTC,CASSQEGDRGGETQYF,-,TRBV4-2,TRBD1,TRBJ2-5
TGTGCCAGCAGTTACTCACCTGACAGGCTTACTACTGAAGCTTTCTTT,CASSYSPDRLTTEAFF,few,TRBV6-5,-,TRBJ1-1
TGTGCTAGCAGACCCCGTTTGAATAGGGGGGTTGGGACGCAGTATTTT,CASRPRLNRGVGTQYF,-,TRBV7-7,-,TRBJ2-3
TGTGCCAGCAGCCAAGATGAGGCGGGAGTAGAAGAGACCCAGTACTTC,CASSQDEAGVEETQYF,-,TRBV4-2,TRBD2,TRBJ2-5
TGTGCCAGCAGCTTATGGACGAACACTGAAGCTTTCTTT,CASSLWTNTEAFF,-,TRBV7-8,-,TRBJ1-1
TGTGCCAGCAGCCCTGCCCTAGGAGTGACAAAAAACATTCAGTACTTC,CASSPALGVTKNIQYF,-,TRBV6-2/TRBV6-3,-,TRBJ2-4
TGTGCCAGCAGCTTAGGCAGTTGGGCGGGGGGGCTCTATGAGCAGTTCTTC,CASSLGSWAGGLYEQFF,-,TRBV13,TRBD2,TRBJ2-1
TGTGCCAGCAGCTTTGGGAGCGATGGAAACACCATATATTTT,CASSFGSDGNTIYF,-,TRBV7-9,-,TRBJ1-3
TGTGCCAGCGGCCAGACAGAATATGGCTACACCTTC,CASGQTEYGYTF,-,TRBV7-9,-,TRBJ1-2
TGTGCCACCAGTGATTCTACTAGGTACGAGCAGTACTTC,CATSDSTRYEQYF,-,TRBV24-1,-,TRBJ2-7
TGTGCCAGCAGCTTAGGTAGCGGGTTCTACGAGCAGTACTTC,CASSLGSGFYEQYF,-,TRBV7-9,TRBD2,TRBJ2-7
TGTGCCAGCACCCTGACAGGGGCATATGGCTACACCTTC,CASTLTGAYGYTF,-,TRBV5-4,TRBD1,TRBJ1-2
TGTGCCAGCAGTTTGAGTAGCTCAGATACGCAGTATTTT,CASSLSSSDTQYF,-,TRBV12-3/TRBV12-4,-,TRBJ2-3
TGCGCCAGCAGCCAAGTCGTCACCACAGATACGCAGTATTTT,CASSQVVTTDTQYF,-,TRBV4-1,-,TRBJ2-3
TGCGCCAGCAGCTACTTGATCGAGGCGTCCAATGAGCAGTTCTTC,CASSYLIEASNEQFF,-,TRBV4-1,-,TRBJ2-1
TGTGCCAGCTCACCTCCCGGGACAGGTGTGACCGGGGAGCTGTTTTTT,CASSPPGTGVTGELFF,-,TRBV18,TRBD1,TRBJ2-2
TGTGCCAGCAGCCGGGACAAATATGGCTACACCTTC,CASSRDKYGYTF,-,TRBV5-4,-,TRBJ1-2